One sample yielded the 25 T cell receptor beta chains listed below, sequenced in a study of shared clonotypes between healthy human individuals. The naive CD8 subset, CD45RO-negative cells positively selected for CCR7, excluded terminally differentiated effector memory CD45RA+ cells. Method: immunoSEQ multiplex PCR; TCRdb's copy keeps in-frame clones and lacks some. The sample carries hundreds of thousands of clones, approximately 96% recorded once. Material: naive CD8+ T cells sorted from blood. These receptors came from a woman aged 25 to 39 in good health.

The J gene is TRBJ2-3, the V gene TRBV6-5; unclear D gene. This CDR3 is 11 amino acids long. Germline assignment: CDR1 MNHEY and CDR2 SVGAGI. The V end was cut by 7 bases, the J end by 6 bases, with 8 bases between. The CDR3 spells CASTWADTQYF. The CDR3 DNA sequence: TGTGCCAGCACCTGGGCGGATACGCAGTATTTT.

V is TRBV30 and J is TRBJ1-1; D unresolved. Germline lookup yields CDR1 GTSNPN and CDR2 SVGIG (reference sequence). The CDR3 extends over 12 amino acids. Trimming removed 8 bases at V and 1 base at J, with 11 bases between. Here the CDR3 reads CAGTGANTEAFF. In DNA form, the CDR3 reads TGTGCCGGCACGGGAGCGAACACTGAAGCTTTCTTT.

The chain combines TRBV7-9 with TRBJ1-1; 9 bases match TRBD1. The CDR3 has 16 amino acids. J gave up 4 bases and V 5 bases, and 11 bases lay outside the gene matches. Germline loops: CDR1 SEHNR, CDR2 FQNEAQ (reference sequence). The CDR3 nucleotides read TGTGCCAGCAGCAAAGGGGTACAGGGGGCCTTCACTGAAGCTTTCTTT. This sequence encodes CASSKGVQGAFTEAFF.

The table lists this clone with a count of one. This chain connects TRBV11-2 to TRBJ2-7, with 10 bases identical to TRBD2. CDR3 length equals 17 residues. Trimming at V came to 0 bases and at J to 3 bases, leaving 8 bases not matched to a gene. The germline gives CDR1 SGHAT, CDR2 FQNNGV. The CDR3 protein is CASSLDQEREGLYEQYF. The CDR3 DNA is TGTGCCAGCAGCTTAGATCAAGAGCGGGAGGGCCTCTACGAGCAGTACTTC.

The chain joins TRBV27 to TRBJ2-1; the match to TRBD2 covers 12 bases. J lost 5 bases, V lost 6 bases, and 8 bases had no gene match. This CDR3 is built from 16 residues. Germline CDR1 is MNHEY and CDR2 is SMNVEV (reference sequence). This CDR3 is CASREPGLAGHNEQFF. The CDR3 coding sequence is TGTGCCAGCAGGGAGCCCGGACTAGCGGGGCACAATGAGCAGTTCTTC.

The chain links TRBV7-8 to TRBJ2-2, with a possible D match to TRBD1 (6 bases). Trimming took 2 bases from V and 1 from J, leaving 8 bases between them. Per germline, CDR1 SGHVS and CDR2 FQNEAQ. The length of the CDR3 is 15 residues. The DNA for the CDR3 is TGTGCCAGCAGCTTAACGACAGGGAACACCGGGGAGCTGTTTTTT. It specifies CASSLTTGNTGELFF.

V usage is TRBV19 and J usage is TRBJ1-1; D not certain. V gave up 5 bases and J gave up 4 bases, with 14 bases separating them. There are 14 residues in the CDR3. Germline V gives CDR1 LNHDA, CDR2 SQIVND (reference sequence). CDR3 sequence: CASSLDGWGTEAFF. The CDR3 DNA sequence: TGTGCCAGTAGTCTCGACGGGTGGGGCACTGAAGCTTTCTTT.

This sequence joins TRBV5-6 and TRBJ2-7; weak D call: TRBD2 (5 bases). Germline lookup yields CDR1 SGHDT and CDR2 YYEEEE. The V end lost 0 bases, the J end lost 5 bases, and 9 bases lay between the germline ends. The CDR3 runs to 13 residues. The CDR3 DNA follows: TGTGCCAGCAGCTTGGCAGAAGCGGACGAGCAGTACTTC. This codes for CASSLAEADEQYF.

The CDR3 DNA sequence: TGCAGCGTCCTGGAGACACTCTATGGGAACACTGAAGCTTTCTTT. As protein: CSVLETLYGNTEAFF. This chain connects TRBV29-1 to TRBJ1-1; D is ambiguous. From germline, CDR1 is SQVTM and CDR2 ANQGSEA. The CDR3 is 15 residues long. The V end lost 6 bases, the J end lost 1 base, and 18 bases lay between the germline ends.

The chain recombines TRBV28 with TRBJ2-7, with 9 bases matching TRBD1. The CDR3 totals 15 residues. The germline V gene encodes CDR1 MDHEN and CDR2 SYDVKM. The J segment lost 5 bases and the V segment lost 5 bases, leaving 10 bases of the junction unmatched. CDR3 region: CASSPRDREYNEQYF. Here the CDR3 DNA reads TGTGCCAGCAGTCCCCGGGACAGGGAATATAACGAGCAGTACTTC.

The V and J genes are TRBV7-9 and TRBJ2-5, with 8 bases aligning to TRBD2. The DNA end favors TRBJ2-7, so the J call may be wrong. CDR3 length: 13 amino acids. In germline, CDR1 is SEHNR, CDR2 FQNEAQ (reference sequence). CDR3 coding DNA: TGTGCCAGCAGGGTGAGCGGGAGTCACGAGCAGTACTTC. It codes for CASRVSGSHEQYF.

The chain uses TRBV25-1 and TRBJ1-4; D is undetermined. Trimming removed 2 bases at V and 7 bases at J, with 11 bases between. Germline CDR1 is MGHDK and CDR2 is SYGVNS. The CDR3 is 14 residues long. CDR3 nucleotide sequence: TGTGCCAGCAGTGAACTTGGGAATACTGAAAAACTGTTTTTT. Residues: CASSELGNTEKLFF.

The chain employs TRBV11-2 and TRBJ2-7; D is possibly TRBD1 (5 bases). Trimming took off 5 bases at V and 9 bases at J, with 17 bases between the two ends. CDR1 is SGHAT and CDR2 is FQNNGV in the germline V gene. The CDR3 loop spans 13 amino acids. In nucleotides, the CDR3 is TGTGCCAGCAGCGCCACGTGGGGCTCTGGGCAGTACTTC. Translation: CASSATWGSGQYF. Full variable domain (remainder filled in from reference TRBV11-2 and TRBJ2-7): EAGVAQSPRYKIIEKRQSVAFWCNPISGHATLYWYQQILGQGPKLLIQFQNNGVVDDSQLPKDRFSAERLKGVDSTLKIQPAKLEDSAVYLCASSATWGSGQYFGPGTRLTVT.

The V and J genes are TRBV5-8 and TRBJ2-5, with 11 bases fitting TRBD2. The CDR3 loop spans 16 amino acids. In germline, CDR1 is SGHTS, CDR2 YDEGEE. Trimming cost V 4 bases and J 2 bases; bases outside gene matches: 7. CDR3: CASSPAGLADQETQYF. CDR3 sequence (DNA): TGTGCCAGCAGCCCAGCGGGACTAGCGGATCAAGAGACCCAGTACTTC.

This clone was seen only once. The chain combines TRBV6-1 with TRBJ2-2, with 11 bases that match TRBD2. The ends lost 5 bases at V and 4 bases at J; junction bases unmatched: 3. This CDR3 has 15 residues. CDR1 and CDR2 (germline): MNHNS, SASEGT. In DNA form, the CDR3 reads TGTGCCAGCAGTCACGGGACTAGCGGCACCGGGGAGCTGTTTTTT. Its translation: CASSHGTSGTGELFF.

V and J are TRBV2 and TRBJ1-1; D is perhaps TRBD1 (5 bases). There are 13 residues in the CDR3. Germline loops: CDR1 SNHLY, CDR2 FYNNEI. Trimming took 7 bases from V and 3 from J, leaving 12 bases between them. CDR3 in DNA: TGTGCCAGCACCGGTACGGGGGACACTGAAGCTTTCTTT. Translated: CASTGTGDTEAFF.

This chain uses TRBV28 with TRBJ2-1; 7 bases are a match to TRBD1. Looked up from germline, CDR1 is MDHEN and CDR2 is SYDVKM. CDR3 length equals 15 residues. After removal of 7 bases from V and 4 bases from J, the junction contained 10 bases not matched to a gene. The CDR3 reads CASTLRTGLYNEQFF. The CDR3, as DNA: TGTGCCAGCACACTACGGACAGGCCTATACAATGAGCAGTTCTTC.

This clone was picked up one time. The chain joins TRBV7-3 to TRBJ2-7; TRBD1 matches 7 bases. Germline CDR1 is SGHTA and CDR2 is FQGTGA. J lost 4 bases, V lost 0 bases, and 3 bases had no gene match. This CDR3 is built from 14 residues. The CDR3 DNA sequence: TGTGCCAGCAGCTTAACTGGGACAGATTACGAGCAGTACTTC. Its protein product is CASSLTGTDYEQYF.

The chain couples TRBV5-5 to TRBJ1-1, with D perhaps TRBD1 (6 bases). CDR3 size: 15 residues. Trimming took 4 bases from V and 1 from J, leaving 14 bases between them. Looked up from germline, CDR1 is SGHKS and CDR2 is YYEKEE (reference sequence). The CDR3 nucleotides read TGTGCCAGCAGCATTGCGGGACATTCGAACACTGAAGCTTTCTTT. It yields the protein CASSIAGHSNTEAFF. The whole variable domain, remainder taken from reference TRBV5-5 and TRBJ1-1, is DAGVTQSPTHLIKTRGQQVTLRCSPISGHKSVSWYQQVLGQGPQFIFQYYEKEERGRGNFPDRFSARQFPNYSSELNVNALLLGDSALYLCASSIAGHSNTEAFFGQGTRLTVV.

This clone was seen just once. The V call is TRBV4-1, the J call TRBJ2-7; possible D gene TRBD2, 6 bases. With 0 bases removed from V and 0 bases from J, the gap between germline ends came to 15 bases. Germline V gene data show CDR1 as MGHRA and CDR2 as YSYEKL. The CDR3 consists of 17 residues. The CDR3 DNA sequence: TGCGCCAGCAGCCAAGAATGGGGGGACGGTCACTCCTACGAGCAGTACTTC. Protein product: CASSQEWGDGHSYEQYF.

The chain recombines TRBV2 with TRBJ2-2; D is perhaps TRBD1 (5 bases). This CDR3 is built from 17 residues. CDR1 is SNHLY, CDR2 FYNNEI, per germline. V shed 4 bases and J shed 2 bases, with 17 bases lying between them. CDR3 DNA: TGTGCCAGCAGTGGCTTTGTAGGGGCGATAAACACCGGGGAGCTGTTTTTT. This encodes CASSGFVGAINTGELFF.

The genes are TRBV7-9 and TRBJ2-3, with D perhaps matching TRBD1 (6 bases). Germline V gene sequence: CDR1 SEHNR, CDR2 FQNEAQ (reference sequence). Trimming stripped 3 bases from V and 2 bases from J, with 12 bases between. The length of the CDR3 is 15 residues. The DNA for the CDR3 is TGTGCCAGCAGCTTGGGTCCAGGGGCCACAGATACGCAGTATTTT. Residues: CASSLGPGATDTQYF.

The V and J genes are TRBV27 and TRBJ2-1, with 10 bases lining up with TRBD2. The CDR3 spans 17 residues. Trimming removed 5 bases from V and 7 bases from J; junction bases left unmatched: 14. Germline CDR1 reads MNHEY; CDR2 reads SMNVEV (reference sequence). The CDR3 loop is CASSPYRGSGRGNEQFF. CDR3 coding DNA: TGTGCCAGCAGTCCCTACCGGGGGAGCGGGAGGGGTAATGAGCAGTTCTTC.

The V call is TRBV7-8, the J call TRBJ1-5; the match to TRBD1 covers 8 bases. Germline assignment: CDR1 SGHVS and CDR2 FQNEAQ. The V and J ends lost 2 bases and 0 bases, in that order; junction bases with no gene match: 12. The CDR3 is 19 residues long. CDR3 loop: CASSLLGGTGAYSNQPQHF. The DNA of the CDR3 is TGTGCCAGCAGCTTATTGGGCGGGACAGGAGCTTATAGCAATCAGCCCCAGCATTTT.

This sequence joins TRBV14 and TRBJ2-1; 13 bases map to TRBD2. Germline CDR1 is SGHDN and CDR2 is FVKESK. V lost 0 bases, J lost 0 bases, and 5 bases stayed unmatched. This CDR3 has 19 residues. As DNA, the CDR3 is TGTGCCAGCAGCCAAGATCAGGGACTAGCGGGATACTCCTACAATGAGCAGTTCTTC. Its protein is CASSQDQGLAGYSYNEQFF.